The entry below gives a single TCR beta chain sequence along with its context. These data belong to a study of blood T cell repertoires in COVID-19. Across the whole study: The United States, Italy and Spain were the sources of the acute and convalescent COVID-19 samples. Sample material is recorded as cDNA or gDNA derived from T cells, B-cell-depleted T cells, or PBMCs.

Per the original data handling: How many nucleated cells were present was estimated from reference gene primer amplification. Profiled with immunoSEQ multiplex PCR; TCRdb holds only in-frame clones, not every one. Clonal size and the V and J genes are those of that table, whereas D and trimming came from the DNA. The data contain more than 70,000 clones, 85% to 95% of them singletons. This CDR3 is 16 amino acids long. V trimming: 0 bases; J trimming: 8 bases; junction bases outside the gene matches: 4. Germline V lookup: CDR1 SGHTA, CDR2 FQGNSA. This sequence joins TRBV7-2 and TRBJ1-6, with 10 bases that match TRBD1. This sequence originates from a woman between 45 and 65 years old in a cohort sampled during active COVID-19. The sample comprised peripheral blood. DNA of the CDR3: TGTGCCAGCAGCTTAGCAGGGACAGGGGTATATTCACCCCTCCACTTT. It is translated as CASSLAGTGVYSPLHF.